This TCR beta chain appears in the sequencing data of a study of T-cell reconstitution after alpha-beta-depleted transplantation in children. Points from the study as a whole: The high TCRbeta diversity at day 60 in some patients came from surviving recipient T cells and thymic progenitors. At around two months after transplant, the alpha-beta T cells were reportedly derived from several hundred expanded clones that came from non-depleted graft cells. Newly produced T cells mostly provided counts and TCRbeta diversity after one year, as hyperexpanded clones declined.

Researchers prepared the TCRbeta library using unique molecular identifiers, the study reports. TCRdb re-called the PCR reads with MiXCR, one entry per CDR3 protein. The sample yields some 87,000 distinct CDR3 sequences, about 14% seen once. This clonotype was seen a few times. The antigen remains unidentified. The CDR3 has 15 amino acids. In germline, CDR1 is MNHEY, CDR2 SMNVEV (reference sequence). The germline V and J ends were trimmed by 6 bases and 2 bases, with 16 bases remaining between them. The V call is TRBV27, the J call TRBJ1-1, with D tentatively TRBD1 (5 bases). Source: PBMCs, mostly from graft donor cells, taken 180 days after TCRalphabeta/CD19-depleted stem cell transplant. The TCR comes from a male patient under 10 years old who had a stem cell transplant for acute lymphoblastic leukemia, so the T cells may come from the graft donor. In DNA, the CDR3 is TGTGCCAGCAGCTGGGGGGGAAGGAGAAACACTGAAGCTTTCTTT. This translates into CASSWGGRRNTEAFF.